The rows below give T cell receptor beta chains drawn from one sample of a study of T cells in Graves' hyperthyroidism and ophthalmopathy. MiXCR, applied by TCRdb to the multiplex PCR reads, yields one record per CDR3 protein. The data show around 350,000 distinct CDR3 sequences, 12% to 15% seen once. Sequenced: blood. The receptor set was obtained from an older woman with Graves' ophthalmopathy. CDR3s include the opening cysteine and the closing phenylalanine or tryptophan. D genes are given only for firm matches. Some rows mark clone size as missing; the rest say once, few, many or name a class of expanded clone.

>TRBV28|many|TRBJ2-1|TRBD2
CASTSGTSLNNEQFF
TGTGCCAGCACCTCCGGGACTAGCCTGAACAATGAGCAGTTCTTC
>TRBV6-1|many|TRBJ2-5|TRBD1
CASSQQGSRQETQYF
TGTGCCAGCAGTCAACAGGGGTCACGCCAAGAGACCCAGTACTTC
>TRBV7-2|NA|TRBJ2-1|TRBD2
CASSLGRLAGNEQFF
TGTGCCAGCAGCTTAGGCCGACTAGCGGGCAATGAGCAGTTCTTC
>TRBV25-1|NA|TRBJ2-7|TRBD2
CASSEEVEGEDGRADEQYF
TGTGCCAGCAGTGAAGAGGTAGAGGGAGAGGACGGGAGGGCCGACGAGCAGTACTTC
>TRBV2|many|TRBJ2-5|TRBD2
CASTRRSLAVETQYF
TGTGCCAGCACCCGAAGGTCCCTAGCGGTAGAGACCCAGTACTTC
>TRBV28|many|TRBJ2-7|NA
CASSSPGSYEQYF
TGTGCCAGCAGTTCCCCCGGGAGCTACGAGCAGTACTTC
>TRBV27|NA|TRBJ2-3|NA
CASSIKEGYTQYF
TGTGCCAGCAGCATCAAGGAGGGGTATACGCAGTATTTT
>TRBV5-1|many|TRBJ2-3|TRBD2
CASSLGVAGGTTDTQYF
TGCGCCAGCAGCTTGGGAGTAGCGGGAGGCACCACAGATACGCAGTATTTT
>TRBV11-2|many|TRBJ1-5|NA
CASSLDLGGPQHF
TGTGCCAGCAGCTTAGATCTGGGTGGGCCCCAGCATTTT
>TRBV6-1|NA|TRBJ1-3|NA
CASRRQYSGNTIYF
TGTGCCAGCAGAAGACAGTACTCTGGAAACACCATATATTTT
>TRBV28|many|TRBJ2-7|NA
CASSKGEGWEQYF
TGTGCCAGCAGTAAGGGCGAAGGGTGGGAGCAGTACTTC
>TRBV12-3/TRBV12-4|many|TRBJ2-1|NA
CASTPSNNEQFF
TGTGCCAGCACCCCTTCCAACAATGAGCAGTTCTTC
>TRBV5-1|few|TRBJ2-1|NA
CASSRIRGGNEQFF
TGCGCCAGCAGTAGAATCAGGGGAGGCAATGAGCAGTTCTTC
>TRBV6-1|NA|TRBJ2-1|NA
CATRRGLHNEQFF
TGTGCCACCCGGAGGGGACTTCACAATGAGCAGTTCTTC
>TRBV6-1|NA|TRBJ2-7|TRBD2
CASSEEGLATYEQYF
TGTGCCAGCAGTGAAGAGGGACTAGCGACCTACGAGCAGTACTTC
>TRBV5-1|few|TRBJ2-7|TRBD2
CASSWFPTSETYEQYF
TGCGCCAGCAGCTGGTTCCCGACTAGCGAGACCTACGAGCAGTACTTC
>TRBV7-9|few|TRBJ1-5|NA
CASSPGGAALPDTQHF
TGTGCCAGCAGCCCAGGAGGAGCGGCACTGCCGGATACGCAGCATTTT
>TRBV11-2|many|TRBJ2-2|TRBD1
CASITSGTGTGELFF
TGTGCCAGCATCACGTCCGGGACAGGGACCGGGGAGCTGTTTTTT
>TRBV29-1|NA|TRBJ2-7|NA
CSVERRQDSEQYF
TGCAGCGTTGAAAGGAGACAGGACTCCGAGCAGTACTTC
>TRBV20-1|NA|TRBJ2-1|TRBD2
CSARRSGRRNEQFF
TGCAGTGCTAGGCGTAGCGGGAGGAGGAATGAGCAGTTCTTC
>TRBV20-1|many|TRBJ1-1|TRBD1
CSADRGRNTEAFF
TGCAGTGCCGACAGGGGTCGGAACACTGAAGCTTTCTTT
>TRBV2|many|TRBJ1-1|TRBD1
CASNLDRAVAFF
TGTGCCAGCAACCTCGACAGGGCGGTAGCTTTCTTT
>TRBV5-1|once|TRBJ1-4|TRBD1
CASSLGQGSAANEKLFF
TGCGCCAGCAGCTTGGGACAGGGATCAGCAGCTAATGAAAAACTGTTTTTT
>TRBV24-1|NA|TRBJ2-3|TRBD2
CATSDAPGLGIDTQYF
TGTGCCACCAGTGATGCCCCGGGACTAGGGATAGATACGCAGTATTTT